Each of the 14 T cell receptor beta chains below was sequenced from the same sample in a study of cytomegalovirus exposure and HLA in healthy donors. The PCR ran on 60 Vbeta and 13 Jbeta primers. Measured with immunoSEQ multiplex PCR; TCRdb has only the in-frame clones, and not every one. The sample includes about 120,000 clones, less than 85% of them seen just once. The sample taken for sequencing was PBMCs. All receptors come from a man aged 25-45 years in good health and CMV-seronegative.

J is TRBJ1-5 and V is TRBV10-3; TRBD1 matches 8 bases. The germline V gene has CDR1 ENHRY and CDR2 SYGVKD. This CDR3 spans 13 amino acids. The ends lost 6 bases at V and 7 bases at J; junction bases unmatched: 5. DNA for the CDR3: TGTGCCATCAGGGACAGGGAGGGCCAGCCCCAGCATTTT. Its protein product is CAIRDREGQPQHF.

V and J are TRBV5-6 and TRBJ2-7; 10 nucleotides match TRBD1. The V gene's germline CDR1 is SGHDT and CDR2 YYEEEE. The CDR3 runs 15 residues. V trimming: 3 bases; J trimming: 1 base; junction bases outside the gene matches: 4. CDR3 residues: CASSSGQGGSYEQYF. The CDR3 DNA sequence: TGTGCCAGCAGCTCTGGACAGGGGGGTTCCTACGAGCAGTACTTC.

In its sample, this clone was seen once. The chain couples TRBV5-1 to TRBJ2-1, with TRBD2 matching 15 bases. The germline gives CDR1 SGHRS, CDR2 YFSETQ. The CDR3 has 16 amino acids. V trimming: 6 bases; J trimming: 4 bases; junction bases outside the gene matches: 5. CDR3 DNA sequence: TGCGCCAGCACCCCCGGGACTAGCGGGAGGTACAATGAGCAGTTCTTC. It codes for CASTPGTSGRYNEQFF.

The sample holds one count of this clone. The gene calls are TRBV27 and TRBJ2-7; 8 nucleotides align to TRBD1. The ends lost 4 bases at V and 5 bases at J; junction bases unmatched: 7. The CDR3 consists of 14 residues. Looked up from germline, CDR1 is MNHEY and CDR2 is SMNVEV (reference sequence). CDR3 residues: CASSSRDRLHEQYF. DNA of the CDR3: TGTGCCAGCAGTTCCCGGGACAGGCTCCACGAGCAGTACTTC.

In DNA form, the CDR3 reads TGTGCCAGCAGCTTAGGTTGGAGAGGGAGAAGCCGTCCCGGGGAGCTGTTTTTT. Its translation: CASSLGWRGRSRPGELFF. The V gene is TRBV7-2, the J gene TRBJ2-2, with a weak D call TRBD2 (5 bases). Trimming cost V 1 base and J 6 bases, with 21 bases left between them. Germline CDR1 SGHTA, CDR2 FQGNSA. The CDR3 runs 18 residues. Full variable domain (missing parts from reference TRBV7-2 and TRBJ2-2): GAGVSQSPSNKVTEKGKDVELRCDPISGHTALYWYRQSLGQGLEFLIYFQGNSAPDKSGLPSDRFSAERTGGSVSTLTIQRTQQEDSAVYLCASSLGWRGRSRPGELFFGEGSRLTVL.

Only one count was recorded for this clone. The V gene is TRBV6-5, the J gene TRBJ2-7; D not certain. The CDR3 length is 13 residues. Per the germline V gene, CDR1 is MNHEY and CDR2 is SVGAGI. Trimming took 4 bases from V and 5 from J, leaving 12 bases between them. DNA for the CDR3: TGTGCCAGCAGTTTGGGCCAGACCCACGAGCAGTACTTC. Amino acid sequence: CASSLGQTHEQYF.

Here the CDR3 reads CASAGQDYSGANVLTF. CDR3 in DNA: TGTGCCAGCGCGGGACAGGATTACTCTGGGGCCAACGTCCTGACTTTC. The genes are TRBV27 and TRBJ2-6, with TRBD1 matching 8 bases. Germline V gives CDR1 MNHEY, CDR2 SMNVEV (reference sequence). V dropped 8 bases and J dropped 0; count of bases not matched to a gene: 6. The CDR3 loop spans 16 amino acids.

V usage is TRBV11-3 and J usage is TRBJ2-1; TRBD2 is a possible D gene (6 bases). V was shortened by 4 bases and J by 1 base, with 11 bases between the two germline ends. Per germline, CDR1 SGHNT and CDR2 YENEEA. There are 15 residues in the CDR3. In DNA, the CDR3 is TGTGCCAGCAGCTCCGGAGGGCTTTCCTACAATGAGCAGTTCTTC. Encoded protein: CASSSGGLSYNEQFF.

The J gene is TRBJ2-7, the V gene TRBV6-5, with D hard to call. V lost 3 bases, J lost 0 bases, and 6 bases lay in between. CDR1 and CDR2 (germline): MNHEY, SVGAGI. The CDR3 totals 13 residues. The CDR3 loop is CASSYTSSYEQYF. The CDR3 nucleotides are TGTGCCAGCAGTTATACAAGCTCCTACGAGCAGTACTTC.

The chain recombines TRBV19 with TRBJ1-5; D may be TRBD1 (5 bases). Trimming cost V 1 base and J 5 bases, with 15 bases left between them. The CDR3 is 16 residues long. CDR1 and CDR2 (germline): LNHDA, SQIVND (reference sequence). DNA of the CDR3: TGTGCCAGTAGTATAGGGACACGAAGTTGGGATCAGCCCCAGCATTTT. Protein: CASSIGTRSWDQPQHF.

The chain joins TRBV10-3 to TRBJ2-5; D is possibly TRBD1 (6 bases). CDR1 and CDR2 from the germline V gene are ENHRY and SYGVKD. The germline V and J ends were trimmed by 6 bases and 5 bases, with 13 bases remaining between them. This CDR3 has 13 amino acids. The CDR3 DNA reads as TGTGCCATCAGGGGGGACATCGGGGAGACCCAGTACTTC. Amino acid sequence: CAIRGDIGETQYF.

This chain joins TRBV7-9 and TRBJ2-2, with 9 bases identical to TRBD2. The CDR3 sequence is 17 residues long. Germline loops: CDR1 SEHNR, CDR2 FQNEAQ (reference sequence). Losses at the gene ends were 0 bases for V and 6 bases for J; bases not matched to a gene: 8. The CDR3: CASSLAHIAGVAGELFF. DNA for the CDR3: TGTGCCAGCAGCTTAGCGCATATAGCGGGAGTGGCCGGGGAGCTGTTTTTT.

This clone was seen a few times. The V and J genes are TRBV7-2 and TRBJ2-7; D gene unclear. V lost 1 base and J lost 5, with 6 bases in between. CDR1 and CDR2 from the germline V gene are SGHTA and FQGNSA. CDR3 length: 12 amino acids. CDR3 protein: CASSLVADEQYF. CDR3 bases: TGTGCCAGCAGCTTAGTTGCGGACGAGCAGTACTTC.

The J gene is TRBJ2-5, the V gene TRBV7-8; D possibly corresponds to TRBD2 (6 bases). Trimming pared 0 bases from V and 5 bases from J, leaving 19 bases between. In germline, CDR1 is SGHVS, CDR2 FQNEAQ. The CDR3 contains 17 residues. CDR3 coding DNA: TGTGCCAGCAGCTTAGCGTCGACGGGAGTTACTCGGGAGACCCAGTACTTC. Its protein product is CASSLASTGVTRETQYF. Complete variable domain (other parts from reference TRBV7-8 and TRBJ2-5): GAGVSQSPRYKVAKRGQDVALRCDPISGHVSLFWYQQALGQGPEFLTYFQNEAQLDKSGLPSDRFFAERPEGSVSTLKIQRTQQEDSAVYLCASSLASTGVTRETQYFGPGTRLLVL.